Listed below are T cell receptor beta chains from one sample, sequenced in a study of CD8 T cells in ankylosing spondylitis. TCRdb recomputed calls from the 5' RACE reads with MiXCR, one row per CDR3 protein. The sample lists around 150,000 distinct CDR3 sequences; roughly 30% were seen once. Material for sequencing was synovial fluid, either unsorted or a sorted T cell fraction (not recorded which). The receptors were gathered from a male donor with ankylosing spondylitis. CDR3s include the opening cysteine and the closing phenylalanine or tryptophan. The order of the fields is V gene, CDR3 length, D gene, CDR3 protein. A D gene is named only where the DNA matches it firmly.

TRBV29-1 | 13 | . | CSFPGRGRETQYF
TRBV20-1 | 16 | TRBD2 | CSANPGTSGTGYEQYF
TRBV10-3 | 14 | . | CAISERADTDTQYF
TRBV20-1 | 11 | . | CSAIREETQYF
TRBV7-2 | 15 | . | CASREGSRVRDTQYF
TRBV7-3 | 17 | TRBD1 | CASSLEGSGQGIGEQYF
TRBV2 | 14 | . | CASRRGAGNSPLHF
TRBV12-3/TRBV12-4 | 14 | TRBD1 | CASSPDRFNQPQHF
TRBV15 | 12 | . | CATSRPRQPQHF
TRBV12-3/TRBV12-4 | 16 | TRBD1 | CASSPGTGGKRAEAFF
TRBV4-1 | 18 | TRBD2 | CASSPLTYVGGAGNEQFF
TRBV2 | 13 | . | CASSAARVNGYTF
TRBV7-2 | 15 | TRBD1 | CASSYQTGNLQPQHF
TRBV5-1 | 15 | TRBD2 | CASRRGLADYNEQFF
TRBV28 | 14 | TRBD2 | CASSPSGTLYEQYF
TRBV20-1 | 16 | . | CSARTPTGTRTDTQYF
TRBV5-1 | 14 | . | CASRLDHSTDTQYF
TRBV2 | 15 | . | CASSWDTGANYGYTF
TRBV7-3 | 14 | TRBD2 | CASSLKGGAYEQYF
TRBV10-3 | 14 | . | CAINQRMGTDTQYF
TRBV5-1 | 13 | . | CASSLTVGTEAFF
TRBV12-3/TRBV12-4 | 15 | . | CASSLAGQGNNEQFF
TRBV6-1 | 16 | TRBD1 | CASSLTQGQSNQPQHF
TRBV6-5 | 18 | . | CASSYSRADGTSTDTQYF
TRBV10-3 | 16 | TRBD1 | CAISDPTGAGNTEAFF
TRBV5-1 | 13 | . | CASSLLERETQYF
TRBV29-1 | 10 | . | CSSQKTEAFF
TRBV27 | 15 | . | CASSKAGTKEDTQYF
TRBV7-4 | 19 | TRBD1 | CASSLKGQAPYVPNSPLHF
TRBV7-9 | 17 | TRBD1 | CASSLVTPGTDRNTIYF
TRBV7-9 | 12 | . | CASSLERNTIYF
TRBV29-1 | 11 | . | CSVLHPDTQYF
TRBV5-1 | 18 | . | CASSLAPLGATSTGELFF
TRBV6-4 | 16 | TRBD2 | CASSDSTSGGADTQYF
TRBV2 | 15 | . | CASSGRVSGRKTQYF
TRBV18 | 14 | . | CASSQGQGTQPQHF
TRBV12-3/TRBV12-4 | 13 | . | CASSLWDKNIQYF
TRBV5-5 | 16 | TRBD2 | CASSPGLALLSYEQYF
TRBV2 | 15 | . | CASRQLGGGTDTQYF
TRBV7-6 | 13 | . | CASSRGQNTEAFF
TRBV13 | 13 | . | CASSTRIRNEQFF
TRBV7-2 | 13 | . | CASSLVLPSGPMF